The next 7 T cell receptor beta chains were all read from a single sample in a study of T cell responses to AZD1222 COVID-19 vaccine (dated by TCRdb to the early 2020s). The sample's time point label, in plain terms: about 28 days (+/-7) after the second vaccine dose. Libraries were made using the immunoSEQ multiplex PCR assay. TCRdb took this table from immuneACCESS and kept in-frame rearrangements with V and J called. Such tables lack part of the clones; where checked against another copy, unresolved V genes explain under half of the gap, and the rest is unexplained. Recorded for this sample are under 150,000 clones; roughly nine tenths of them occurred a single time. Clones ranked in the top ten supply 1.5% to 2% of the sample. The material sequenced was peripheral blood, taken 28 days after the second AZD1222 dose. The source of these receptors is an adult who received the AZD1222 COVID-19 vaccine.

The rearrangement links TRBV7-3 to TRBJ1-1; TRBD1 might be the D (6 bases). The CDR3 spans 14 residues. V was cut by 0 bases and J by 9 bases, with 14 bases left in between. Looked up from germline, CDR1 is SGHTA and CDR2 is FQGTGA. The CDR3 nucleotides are TGTGCCAGCAGCTTAACGAGTCAGCAGGGGAAAGCTTTCTTT. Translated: CASSLTSQQGKAFF.

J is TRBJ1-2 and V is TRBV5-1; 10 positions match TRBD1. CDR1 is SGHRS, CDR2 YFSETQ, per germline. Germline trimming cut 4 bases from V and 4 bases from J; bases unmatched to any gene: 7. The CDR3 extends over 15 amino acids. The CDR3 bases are TGCGCCAGCAGCCCGTCGACAGGGGGCTTCTATGGCTACACCTTC. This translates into CASSPSTGGFYGYTF.

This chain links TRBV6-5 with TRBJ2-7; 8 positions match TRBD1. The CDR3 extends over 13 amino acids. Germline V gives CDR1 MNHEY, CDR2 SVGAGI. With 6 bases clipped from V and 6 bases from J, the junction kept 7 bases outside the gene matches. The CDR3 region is CASRVLTGGEQYV. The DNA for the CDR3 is TGTGCCAGCAGAGTCCTAACAGGGGGCGAGCAGTACGTC.

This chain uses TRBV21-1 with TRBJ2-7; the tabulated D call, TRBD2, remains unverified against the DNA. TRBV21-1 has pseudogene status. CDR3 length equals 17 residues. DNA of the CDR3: TGTGCCAGCAGCAGCTCTTTTAGGACTGGGAGCTCCTACGAGCAGTACGTC. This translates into CASSSSFRTGSSYEQYV.

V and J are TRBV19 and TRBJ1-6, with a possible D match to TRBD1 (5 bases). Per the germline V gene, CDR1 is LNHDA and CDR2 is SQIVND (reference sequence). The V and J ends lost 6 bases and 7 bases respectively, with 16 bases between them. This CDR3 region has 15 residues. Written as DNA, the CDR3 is TGTGCCAGTAGGGATAGGACATACGGAAATTCACCCCTCCACTTT. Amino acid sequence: CASRDRTYGNSPLHF.

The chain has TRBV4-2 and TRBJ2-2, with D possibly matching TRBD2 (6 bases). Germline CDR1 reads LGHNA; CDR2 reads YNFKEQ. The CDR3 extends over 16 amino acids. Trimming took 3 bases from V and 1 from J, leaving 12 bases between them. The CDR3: CASSQFSAGNTGELFF. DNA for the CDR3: TGTGCCAGCAGCCAGTTCTCAGCGGGGAACACCGGGGAGCTGTTTTTT.

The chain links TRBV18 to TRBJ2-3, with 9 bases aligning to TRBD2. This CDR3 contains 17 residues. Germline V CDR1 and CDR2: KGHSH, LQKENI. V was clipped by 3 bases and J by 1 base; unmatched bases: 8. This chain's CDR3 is CASSPNRRTSGTDTQYF. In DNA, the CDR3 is TGTGCCAGCTCACCGAACCGAAGGACTAGCGGCACAGATACGCAGTATTTT.